This T cell receptor (beta chain) came from a study of OX40 agonist ivuxolimab in advanced cancers. Measured with immunoSEQ multiplex PCR; TCRdb has only the in-frame clones, and not every one. This sample has tens of thousands of clones; 89% occur once, and the top ten carry 0.33%. Germline V gene lookup returns CDR1 SEHNR and CDR2 FQNEAQ (reference sequence). Between the trimmed V and J ends, which lost 4 bases and 0 bases, there was a span of 12 bases. This CDR3 contains 15 residues. This TCR derives from an adult with an advanced solid tumor such as melanoma, head and neck, liver or kidney cancer. This rearrangement joins TRBV7-9 to TRBJ1-2; D unclear. The specimen was CD4+ or CD8+ T cells sorted from blood, collected in a trial of the OX40 agonist ivuxolimab. The CDR3 sequence: CASSYSGYSNYGYTF. CDR3 nucleotide sequence: TGTGCCAGCAGCTATTCAGGATATTCTAACTATGGCTACACCTTC.